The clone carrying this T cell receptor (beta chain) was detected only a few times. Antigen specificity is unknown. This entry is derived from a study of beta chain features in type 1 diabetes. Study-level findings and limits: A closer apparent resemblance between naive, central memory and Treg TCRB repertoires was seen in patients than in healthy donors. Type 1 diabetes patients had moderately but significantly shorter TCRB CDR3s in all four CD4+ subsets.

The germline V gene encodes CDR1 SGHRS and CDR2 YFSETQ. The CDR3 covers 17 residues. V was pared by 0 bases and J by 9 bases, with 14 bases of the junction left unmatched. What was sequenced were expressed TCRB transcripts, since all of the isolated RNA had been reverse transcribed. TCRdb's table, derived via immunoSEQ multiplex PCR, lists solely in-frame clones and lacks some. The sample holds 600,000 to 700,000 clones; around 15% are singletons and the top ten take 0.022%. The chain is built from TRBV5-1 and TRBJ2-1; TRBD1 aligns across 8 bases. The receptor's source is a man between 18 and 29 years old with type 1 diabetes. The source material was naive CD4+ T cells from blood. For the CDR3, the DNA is TGCGCCAGCAGCTTGGGTTCAGGGGGCTCATCGGTTGGTGAGCAGTTCTTC. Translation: CASSLGSGGSSVGEQFF.